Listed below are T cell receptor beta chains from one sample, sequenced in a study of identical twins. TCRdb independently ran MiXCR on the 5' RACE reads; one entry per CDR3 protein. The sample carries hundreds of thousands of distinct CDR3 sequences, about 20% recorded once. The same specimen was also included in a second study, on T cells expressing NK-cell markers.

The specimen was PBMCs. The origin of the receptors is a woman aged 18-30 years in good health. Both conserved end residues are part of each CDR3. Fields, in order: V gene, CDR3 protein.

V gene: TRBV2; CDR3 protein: CASRGQGRETQYF
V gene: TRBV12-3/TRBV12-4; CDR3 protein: CASSQPVSSYNEQFF
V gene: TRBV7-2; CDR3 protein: CASSLIGDSAYEQYF
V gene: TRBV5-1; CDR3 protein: CASSLGQATEAFF
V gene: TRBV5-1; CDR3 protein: CASSLFGTRREETQYF
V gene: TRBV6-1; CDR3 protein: CASGIFRVANTEAFF
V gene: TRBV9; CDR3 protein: CASSAITGTSGIF
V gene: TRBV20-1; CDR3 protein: CSAINRGGVGADTQYF
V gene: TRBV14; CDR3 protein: CASSQVGSEQFF
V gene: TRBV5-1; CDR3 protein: CASSLLETNEKLFF
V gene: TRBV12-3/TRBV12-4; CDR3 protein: CASSLGVTGELFF
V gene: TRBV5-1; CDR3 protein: CASSRPPGQANTEAFF
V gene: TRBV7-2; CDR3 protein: CASSREGSGANVLTF
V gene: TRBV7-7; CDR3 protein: CASSLAWAIESTGELFF
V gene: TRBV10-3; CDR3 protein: CATVAGEDYNEQFF
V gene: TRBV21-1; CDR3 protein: CASSTPARGTADTQYF
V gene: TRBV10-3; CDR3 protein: CAISGTSGRAVDTQYF
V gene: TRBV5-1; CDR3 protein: CASSLKPQGRSTYNEQFF
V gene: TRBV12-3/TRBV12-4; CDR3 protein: CASTRPDSYGYTF
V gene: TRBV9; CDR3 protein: CASSDKRSTDTQYF
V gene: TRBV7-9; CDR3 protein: CASSPYRGGSYEQYF
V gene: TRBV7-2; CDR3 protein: CASSLAVGLNTEAFF
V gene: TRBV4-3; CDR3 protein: CASSQEIGRESSYEQYF
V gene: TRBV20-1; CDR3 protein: CSATQGAYQPQHF
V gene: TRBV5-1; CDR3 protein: CASSLAGSGSYEQYF
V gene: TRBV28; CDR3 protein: CASSLWARTGIYEQYF
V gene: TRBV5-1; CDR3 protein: CASRPLQTSNEKLFF
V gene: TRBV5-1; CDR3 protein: CASSPGGSITEAFF
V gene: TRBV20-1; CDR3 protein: CSALGQELSYGYTF
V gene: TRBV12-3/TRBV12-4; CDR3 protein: CASTSGSYEQYF
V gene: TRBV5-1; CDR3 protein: CASSVVGTETYEQYF
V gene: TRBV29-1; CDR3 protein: CSVDTGNYEQYF
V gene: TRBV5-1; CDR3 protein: CASSKASGGNNEQFF
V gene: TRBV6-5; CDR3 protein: CASSSYFAVTNNEQFF
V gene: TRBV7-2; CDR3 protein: CASSLIPLAKETQYF
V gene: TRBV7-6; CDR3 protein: CASSLGSLGTAYEQYF
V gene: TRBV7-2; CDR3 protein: CASSHGDQPQHF
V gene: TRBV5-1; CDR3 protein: CASSLGQGVNSPITDTQYF
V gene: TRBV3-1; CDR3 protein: CASSQGDRPYQETQYF
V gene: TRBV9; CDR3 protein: CASSVLPEPYNEQFF
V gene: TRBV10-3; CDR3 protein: CAIIGTDTGELFF
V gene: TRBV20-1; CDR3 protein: CSAISQTSNTEAFF
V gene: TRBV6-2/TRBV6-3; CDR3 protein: CASEGRVEQFF
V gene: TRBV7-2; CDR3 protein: CASSLQAGETQYF
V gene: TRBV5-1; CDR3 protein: CASSPTSGGRDEQFF
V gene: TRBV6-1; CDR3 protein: CASSHASSGGDEQYF
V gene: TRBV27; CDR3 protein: CASRLDRNYDTEAFF
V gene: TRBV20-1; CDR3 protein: CSARGSGRDGEQYF
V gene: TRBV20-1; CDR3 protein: CSARDWAVNQPQHF
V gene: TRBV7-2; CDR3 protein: CASSPTGGSGSYEQYF
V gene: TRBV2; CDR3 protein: CASSSGLASSNEQFF
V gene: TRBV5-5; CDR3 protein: CASSVRQGMNTEAFF
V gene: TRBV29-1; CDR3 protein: CSVGQGSNSPLHF
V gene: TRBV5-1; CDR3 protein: CASSFPGEETQYF
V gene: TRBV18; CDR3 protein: CATSTGASNQPQHF
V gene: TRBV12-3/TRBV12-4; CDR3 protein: CASSSTYGYTF
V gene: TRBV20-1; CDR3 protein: CSARDDPSKQGTQYF
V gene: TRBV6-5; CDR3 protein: CASSYGTSGGAYEQFF
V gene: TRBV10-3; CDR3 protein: CAISPRLAGNEQFF
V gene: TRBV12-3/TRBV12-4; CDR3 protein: CATFLGEKLFF